The entry below gives a single T cell receptor (beta chain) sequence along with its context. The data were obtained in a study of T cell responses to AZD1222 COVID-19 vaccine. V dropped 2 bases and J dropped 3 bases, with 7 bases sitting between them. The CDR3 is 14 residues long. Germline lookup yields CDR1 MNHEY and CDR2 SMNVEV (reference sequence). This table comes from immunoSEQ multiplex PCR, and its TCRdb copy is limited to in-frame clones, with some not included. The sample lists about 92,000 clones; around 90% were seen once. This receptor was identified in an adult in good health. The chain employs TRBV27 and TRBJ2-2; D call uncertain. The source material was peripheral blood, sampled on day 0 of AZD1222 vaccination. The CDR3 DNA follows: TGTGCCAGCAGTTTAGGCAGATACACCGGGGAGCTGTTTTTT. Amino acids: CASSLGRYTGELFF.